A single sample gave rise to the 2 T cell receptor beta chains below, sequenced in a study of cytomegalovirus exposure and HLA in healthy donors. Researchers ran the PCR with 60 Vbeta and 13 Jbeta primers. This table comes from immunoSEQ multiplex PCR, and its TCRdb copy is limited to in-frame clones, with some not included. The profile shows 130,000 to 150,000 clones, about three quarters of them singletons. Material for sequencing was PBMCs. All receptors derive from a woman aged 25 to 39 in good health and CMV-seronegative.

The chain couples TRBV5-1 to TRBJ2-5; D is perhaps TRBD2 (6 bases). The germline gives CDR1 SGHRS, CDR2 YFSETQ. This CDR3 spans 18 amino acids. The V end was cut by 4 bases, the J end by 5 bases, with 27 bases between. The CDR3 sequence is CASSDAGLIPVSRETQYF. The CDR3, as DNA: TGCGCCAGCAGCGACGCGGGACTTATCCCTGTTTCAAGGGAGACCCAGTACTTC.

The CDR3 DNA reads as TGCGCCAGCAGCTTGGGGGGCCTGACTAGCACAGATACGCAGTATTTT. Translation: CASSLGGLTSTDTQYF. The rearrangement links TRBV5-1 to TRBJ2-3, with D possibly matching TRBD1 (5 bases). The germline V gene encodes CDR1 SGHRS and CDR2 YFSETQ. There are 16 residues in the CDR3. With 0 bases removed from V and 0 bases from J, the gap between germline ends came to 11 bases.